The T cell receptor beta chain under discussion was sequenced for a study of blood T cell repertoires in COVID-19. This CDR3 contains 14 residues. Germline-derived CDR1 and CDR2 are MDHEN and SYDVKM. V lost 3 bases to trimming and J lost 5 bases, with 13 bases between them. Clones were sequenced by immunoSEQ multiplex PCR, and TCRdb holds only the in-frame ones, with some missing. The sample includes more than 60,000 clones, around nine tenths of them seen just once. Sequenced input: peripheral blood. The rearrangement links TRBV28 to TRBJ2-5; D gene uncertain. The TCR sequence derives from a woman over 75 with active or convalescent COVID-19. The CDR3, as DNA: TGTGCCAGCAGTTTCCCCCCCTCTCGGGAGACCCAGTACTTC. It yields the protein CASSFPPSRETQYF.